Listed below are T cell receptor beta chains from one sample, sequenced in a study of control samples from healthy donors and cancer patients. TCRdb's table, derived via immunoSEQ multiplex PCR, lists solely in-frame clones and lacks some. The table lists about 51,000 clones, 75% to 85% of them singletons. Sequencing input: blood. The receptors derive from a man aged 70-80 years in good health. Both conserved end residues are part of each CDR3. A D gene is named only where the DNA matches it firmly. Size values are once, few and many counts, or a class for expanded clones, and some rows have none.

v_gene: TRBV5-6; len: 13; j_gene: TRBJ2-1; d_gene: -; abundance: few; CDR3aa: CASSLRRDNEQFF; CDR3nt: TGTGCCAGCAGCTTGAGACGGGACAATGAGCAGTTCTTC
v_gene: TRBV28; len: 13; j_gene: TRBJ2-5; d_gene: -; abundance: -; CDR3aa: CATEPRGSETQYF; CDR3nt: TGTGCCACCGAACCCAGGGGTTCGGAGACCCAGTACTTC
v_gene: TRBV11-2; len: 17; j_gene: TRBJ2-3; d_gene: TRBD2; abundance: -; CDR3aa: CASSSAHRGDGTDTQYF; CDR3nt: TGTGCCAGCAGCTCCGCGCACCGGGGGGACGGCACAGATACGCAGTATTTT
v_gene: TRBV7-7; len: 15; j_gene: TRBJ2-5; d_gene: TRBD2; abundance: -; CDR3aa: CASSLGGTSGETQYF; CDR3nt: TGTGCTAGCAGCTTAGGTGGGACTAGCGGAGAGACCCAGTACTTC
v_gene: TRBV5-1; len: 16; j_gene: TRBJ2-2; d_gene: -; abundance: -; CDR3aa: CASSQQRTGNTGELFF; CDR3nt: TGCGCCAGCAGCCAGCAGAGAACAGGGAACACCGGGGAGCTGTTTTTT
v_gene: TRBV5-1; len: 12; j_gene: TRBJ1-4; d_gene: -; abundance: -; CDR3aa: CASSLAGEKLFF; CDR3nt: TGCGCCAGCAGCTTGGCGGGGGAAAAACTGTTTTTT
v_gene: TRBV6-6; len: 14; j_gene: TRBJ1-3; d_gene: -; abundance: -; CDR3aa: CASSSTGSGNTIYF; CDR3nt: TGTGCCAGCAGTAGTACAGGCTCTGGAAACACCATATATTTT
v_gene: TRBV5-1; len: 15; j_gene: TRBJ1-4; d_gene: -; abundance: few; CDR3aa: CASSLAGTTNEKLFF; CDR3nt: TGCGCCAGCAGCTTAGCCGGGACAACTAATGAAAAACTGTTTTTT
v_gene: TRBV30; len: 16; j_gene: TRBJ2-3; d_gene: TRBD2; abundance: -; CDR3aa: CAWSIPSGGATDTQYF; CDR3nt: TGTGCCTGGAGTATCCCTAGCGGGGGGGCCACAGATACGCAGTATTTT
v_gene: TRBV5-6; len: 13; j_gene: TRBJ1-2; d_gene: -; abundance: -; CDR3aa: CASSLETEGGYTF; CDR3nt: TGTGCCAGCAGCCTCGAGACAGAGGGTGGCTACACCTTC
v_gene: TRBV10-1; len: 14; j_gene: TRBJ2-3; d_gene: -; abundance: -; CDR3aa: CASSLGTLSDTQYF; CDR3nt: TGCGCCAGCAGTCTCGGGACCCTTTCTGATACGCAGTATTTT
v_gene: TRBV27; len: 13; j_gene: TRBJ2-5; d_gene: -; abundance: -; CDR3aa: CASSGDIMETQYF; CDR3nt: TGTGCCAGCAGCGGGGATATAATGGAGACCCAGTACTTC
v_gene: TRBV20-1; len: 11; j_gene: TRBJ1-2; d_gene: -; abundance: -; CDR3aa: CSEQPNYGYTF; CDR3nt: TGCAGTGAACAGCCTAACTATGGCTACACCTTC
v_gene: TRBV24-1; len: 16; j_gene: TRBJ2-1; d_gene: -; abundance: few; CDR3aa: CATSDMAQTGINEQFF; CDR3nt: TGTGCCACCAGTGATATGGCACAGACAGGAATCAATGAGCAGTTCTTC
v_gene: TRBV10-2; len: 15; j_gene: TRBJ1-6; d_gene: -; abundance: once; CDR3aa: CASRRDNSYNSPLHF; CDR3nt: TGCGCCAGCAGAAGGGACAACTCCTATAATTCACCCCTCCACTTT
v_gene: TRBV7-9; len: 17; j_gene: TRBJ2-1; d_gene: -; abundance: few; CDR3aa: CASSLSIGLSSYNEQFF; CDR3nt: TGTGCCAGCAGCTTAAGTATCGGGCTAAGCTCATACAATGAGCAGTTCTTC
v_gene: TRBV28; len: 13; j_gene: TRBJ1-1; d_gene: -; abundance: once; CDR3aa: CASSFGMNTEAFF; CDR3nt: TGTGCCAGCAGTTTTGGGATGAACACTGAAGCTTTCTTT
v_gene: TRBV27; len: 13; j_gene: TRBJ2-7; d_gene: TRBD2; abundance: once; CDR3aa: CASSFPSLAVVYF; CDR3nt: TGTGCCAGCAGTTTCCCCTCTCTAGCGGTTGTGTACTTC
v_gene: TRBV5-6; len: 16; j_gene: TRBJ2-5; d_gene: -; abundance: -; CDR3aa: CASSLVGMEGPGTQYF; CDR3nt: TGTGCCAGCAGCTTGGTGGGGATGGAGGGCCCGGGTACCCAGTACTTC
v_gene: TRBV30; len: 15; j_gene: TRBJ2-5; d_gene: -; abundance: -; CDR3aa: CAWNSVGQHQETQYF; CDR3nt: TGTGCCTGGAATTCGGTGGGTCAGCATCAAGAGACCCAGTACTTC
v_gene: TRBV5-5; len: 14; j_gene: TRBJ2-2; d_gene: -; abundance: -; CDR3aa: CASSPGLSSGELFF; CDR3nt: TGTGCCAGCAGCCCCGGACTATCGAGCGGGGAGCTGTTTTTT
v_gene: TRBV27; len: 16; j_gene: TRBJ1-6; d_gene: -; abundance: -; CDR3aa: CASSPTGGRWNSPLHF; CDR3nt: TGTGCCAGCAGCCCTACCGGGGGCAGGTGGAATTCACCCCTCCACTTT
v_gene: TRBV30; len: 15; j_gene: TRBJ2-2; d_gene: -; abundance: -; CDR3aa: CACQGGGSGTGELFF; CDR3nt: TGTGCCTGTCAGGGGGGAGGTAGCGGCACCGGGGAGCTGTTTTTT
v_gene: TRBV5-8; len: 13; j_gene: TRBJ2-7; d_gene: -; abundance: -; CDR3aa: CASSLQGGNEQYF; CDR3nt: TGTGCCAGCAGCTTACAGGGAGGGAACGAGCAGTACTTC
v_gene: TRBV11-2; len: 16; j_gene: TRBJ2-1; d_gene: TRBD2; abundance: -; CDR3aa: CASSSLAGGFYNEQFF; CDR3nt: TGTGCCAGCAGCTCCTTAGCGGGAGGTTTCTACAATGAGCAGTTCTTC
v_gene: TRBV19; len: 12; j_gene: TRBJ2-1; d_gene: -; abundance: -; CDR3aa: CASSIIAREQFF; CDR3nt: TGTGCCAGTAGTATAATAGCTCGGGAGCAGTTCTTC
v_gene: TRBV6-5; len: 15; j_gene: TRBJ1-5; d_gene: -; abundance: -; CDR3aa: CASSYGQGMNQPQHF; CDR3nt: TGTGCCAGCAGTTACGGGCAGGGGATGAATCAGCCCCAGCATTTT
v_gene: TRBV28; len: 14; j_gene: TRBJ2-7; d_gene: -; abundance: -; CDR3aa: CASSLRLLSYEQYF; CDR3nt: TGTGCCAGCAGTTTAAGGCTGCTCTCCTACGAGCAGTACTTC
v_gene: TRBV4-2; len: 18; j_gene: TRBJ1-1; d_gene: TRBD1; abundance: few; CDR3aa: CASSQDAPGQNLNTEAFF; CDR3nt: TGTGCCAGCAGCCAAGATGCCCCGGGACAGAACCTCAACACTGAAGCTTTCTTT
v_gene: TRBV15; len: 15; j_gene: TRBJ2-7; d_gene: -; abundance: -; CDR3aa: CATSRDSTNSYKQYF; CDR3nt: TGTGCCACCAGCAGAGATTCTACAAACAGTTACAAGCAGTACTTC
v_gene: TRBV30; len: 17; j_gene: TRBJ2-4; d_gene: -; abundance: -; CDR3aa: CAWGDGPRGQAKNIQYF; CDR3nt: TGTGCCTGGGGGGACGGGCCTCGAGGCCAAGCCAAAAACATTCAGTACTTC
v_gene: TRBV24-1; len: 18; j_gene: TRBJ2-2; d_gene: -; abundance: -; CDR3aa: CATSDSRQDLTNTGELFF; CDR3nt: TGTGCCACCAGTGATTCTAGACAGGACCTTACGAACACCGGGGAGCTGTTTTTT
v_gene: TRBV6-5; len: 13; j_gene: TRBJ1-1; d_gene: -; abundance: few; CDR3aa: CATRGSLYTEAFF; CDR3nt: TGTGCCACCCGAGGCAGCTTATACACTGAAGCTTTCTTT
v_gene: TRBV23-1; len: 12; j_gene: TRBJ2-2; d_gene: -; abundance: -; CDR3aa: CASDHRTGELFF; CDR3nt: TGCGCCAGCGACCACAGGACCGGGGAGCTGTTTTTT
v_gene: TRBV2; len: 11; j_gene: TRBJ2-1; d_gene: TRBD1; abundance: -; CDR3aa: CASTGQGQQFF; CDR3nt: TGTGCCAGCACTGGACAGGGGCAACAGTTCTTC
v_gene: TRBV9; len: 15; j_gene: TRBJ1-3; d_gene: TRBD1; abundance: once; CDR3aa: CASSPSGGAGNTIYF; CDR3nt: TGTGCCAGCAGCCCCTCAGGGGGCGCTGGAAACACCATATATTTT
v_gene: TRBV28; len: 11; j_gene: TRBJ2-1; d_gene: -; abundance: once; CDR3aa: CASSSRGEQFF; CDR3nt: TGTGCCAGCAGTTCTAGGGGTGAGCAGTTCTTC
v_gene: TRBV19; len: 13; j_gene: TRBJ2-7; d_gene: -; abundance: -; CDR3aa: CASSVTAGYEQYF; CDR3nt: TGTGCCAGTAGTGTAACGGCCGGCTACGAGCAGTACTTC
v_gene: TRBV7-2; len: 14; j_gene: TRBJ2-7; d_gene: TRBD1; abundance: -; CDR3aa: CASSSRDSSYEQYF; CDR3nt: TGTGCCAGCAGCTCTCGGGACAGCTCCTACGAGCAGTACTTC
v_gene: TRBV5-1; len: 18; j_gene: TRBJ1-1; d_gene: -; abundance: -; CDR3aa: CASSLAGGAGTTNTEAFF; CDR3nt: TGCGCCAGCAGCTTGGCTGGCGGGGCGGGGACAACGAACACTGAAGCTTTCTTT
v_gene: TRBV2; len: 18; j_gene: TRBJ2-7; d_gene: TRBD1; abundance: -; CDR3aa: CASSEGLPFGQGEDEQYF; CDR3nt: TGTGCCAGCAGTGAAGGACTGCCTTTCGGACAGGGGGAGGACGAGCAGTACTTC
v_gene: TRBV29-1; len: 12; j_gene: TRBJ2-5; d_gene: -; abundance: -; CDR3aa: CSVETSSETQYF; CDR3nt: TGCAGCGTTGAGACTAGTTCGGAGACCCAGTACTTC
v_gene: TRBV7-8; len: 17; j_gene: TRBJ2-2; d_gene: TRBD1; abundance: -; CDR3aa: CASSPRPGQGGSGELFF; CDR3nt: TGTGCCAGCAGCCCTCGGCCGGGACAGGGCGGATCCGGGGAGCTGTTTTTT
v_gene: TRBV11-2; len: 14; j_gene: TRBJ1-3; d_gene: -; abundance: -; CDR3aa: CASSFGASGNTIYF; CDR3nt: TGTGCCAGCAGCTTTGGGGCTTCTGGAAACACCATATATTTT
v_gene: TRBV2; len: 13; j_gene: TRBJ1-2; d_gene: -; abundance: -; CDR3aa: CASSRFEAYGYTF; CDR3nt: TGTGCCAGCAGTCGCTTCGAAGCCTATGGCTACACCTTC
v_gene: TRBV9; len: 15; j_gene: TRBJ2-2; d_gene: TRBD1; abundance: -; CDR3aa: CASSALQGVTGELFF; CDR3nt: TGTGCCAGCAGCGCACTCCAGGGGGTCACCGGGGAGCTGTTTTTT
v_gene: TRBV14; len: 12; j_gene: TRBJ2-1; d_gene: -; abundance: -; CDR3aa: CASSQVSGEQFF; CDR3nt: TGTGCCAGCAGCCAAGTTAGCGGCGAGCAGTTCTTC
v_gene: TRBV27; len: 11; j_gene: TRBJ1-5; d_gene: -; abundance: -; CDR3aa: CASSFGGAQHF; CDR3nt: TGTGCCAGCAGTTTCGGGGGAGCCCAGCATTTT
v_gene: TRBV5-1; len: 16; j_gene: TRBJ1-1; d_gene: -; abundance: -; CDR3aa: CASSLEPGRGYTEAFF; CDR3nt: TGCGCCAGCAGCTTGGAGCCAGGCCGGGGGTACACTGAAGCTTTCTTT
v_gene: TRBV5-1; len: 12; j_gene: TRBJ2-1; d_gene: -; abundance: -; CDR3aa: CASSLGANEQFF; CDR3nt: TGCGCCAGCAGCTTAGGGGCCAATGAGCAGTTCTTC
v_gene: TRBV2; len: 12; j_gene: TRBJ1-2; d_gene: -; abundance: -; CDR3aa: CASKEGIYGYTF; CDR3nt: TGTGCCAGCAAGGAGGGGATCTATGGCTACACCTTC
v_gene: TRBV9; len: 15; j_gene: TRBJ2-5; d_gene: TRBD1; abundance: -; CDR3aa: CASSPWGQDQETQYF; CDR3nt: TGTGCCAGCAGCCCCTGGGGACAGGACCAAGAGACCCAGTACTTC
v_gene: TRBV12-3/TRBV12-4; len: 12; j_gene: TRBJ1-2; d_gene: -; abundance: -; CDR3aa: CASSLVGVGYTF; CDR3nt: TGTGCCAGCAGCTTAGTTGGGGTAGGCTACACCTTC
v_gene: TRBV3-1/TRBV3-2; len: 16; j_gene: TRBJ1-6; d_gene: TRBD1; abundance: -; CDR3aa: CASSESPTGSNSPLHF; CDR3nt: TGTGCCAGCAGCGAATCCCCGACAGGGTCTAATTCACCCCTCCACTTT
v_gene: TRBV6-5; len: 14; j_gene: TRBJ1-1; d_gene: TRBD1; abundance: -; CDR3aa: CASSFHRGGTEAFF; CDR3nt: TGTGCCAGCAGTTTCCACAGGGGGGGAACTGAAGCTTTCTTT
v_gene: TRBV6-5; len: 12; j_gene: TRBJ1-5; d_gene: -; abundance: once; CDR3aa: CASTRGNQPQHF; CDR3nt: TGTGCCAGCACGAGGGGGAATCAGCCCCAGCATTTT
v_gene: TRBV21-1; len: 14; j_gene: TRBJ1-1; d_gene: -; abundance: -; CDR3aa: CASTSGGRITEAFF; CDR3nt: TGTGCCAGCACCTCGGGGGGGCGGATCACTGAAGCTTTCTTT
v_gene: TRBV19; len: 17; j_gene: TRBJ1-3; d_gene: -; abundance: -; CDR3aa: CASSIDLVRGPGNTIYF; CDR3nt: TGTGCCAGTAGTATAGATCTCGTGAGAGGTCCGGGAAACACCATATATTTT
v_gene: TRBV6-5; len: 13; j_gene: TRBJ1-5; d_gene: -; abundance: -; CDR3aa: CASSYGVSQPQHF; CDR3nt: TGTGCCAGCAGTTATGGTGTGTCTCAGCCCCAGCATTTT